A single sample is the source of the 19 T cell receptor beta chains below, sequenced in a study of blood T cell repertoires in COVID-19. Using immunoSEQ multiplex PCR, the repertoire was profiled, and TCRdb retains in-frame clones only, with some absent. This sample yields 150,000 to 200,000 clones, of which 82% are seen a single time; 12% belongs to the top ten. Sequenced: PBMCs or T cells enriched from blood (not recorded which). These receptor sequences come from a middle-aged man who had recovered from COVID-19.

CDR3 sequence: CASSLSRGGDTQYF. The CDR3 bases are TGTGCCAGCAGTTTATCCCGCGGGGGAGATACGCAGTATTTT. V is TRBV28 and J is TRBJ2-3, with 7 nucleotides matching TRBD2. With V trimmed by 1 base and J by 5 bases, 3 bases remained unmatched. The CDR3 is made up of 14 amino acids. Germline V CDR1 and CDR2: MDHEN, SYDVKM.

This chain joins TRBV11-2 and TRBJ2-2; D call uncertain. Trimming removed 1 base from V and 0 bases from J, with 6 bases in between. Germline V gene sequence: CDR1 SGHAT, CDR2 FQNNGV. The CDR3 runs 15 residues. The CDR3 DNA sequence: TGTGCCAGCAGCTTAGTAGCCGCGAACACCGGGGAGCTGTTTTTT. The encoded protein is CASSLVAANTGELFF.

This clone was recorded once. The rearrangement links TRBV19 to TRBJ2-2; maybe TRBD1 (6 bases). The V gene lost 0 bases and the J gene lost 6 bases, with 11 bases spanning the gap. Germline assignment: CDR1 LNHDA and CDR2 SQIVND (reference sequence). There are 15 residues in the CDR3. CDR3 DNA: TGTGCCAGTAGTATAGAAAACAGGGTGGCCGGGGAGCTGTTTTTT. Its protein is CASSIENRVAGELFF.

The chain has TRBV7-2 and TRBJ2-7; 10 bases align to TRBD1. Germline V CDR1 and CDR2: SGHTA, FQGNSA. CDR3 length: 15 residues. Germline trimming cut 5 bases from V and 5 bases from J; bases unmatched to any gene: 9. As DNA, the CDR3 is TGTGCCAGCAGCCCAAGAGAGGGACAGGGGCACGAGCAGTACTTC. It specifies CASSPREGQGHEQYF. Full variable domain (remainder filled in from reference TRBV7-2 and TRBJ2-7): GAGVSQSPSNKVTEKGKDVELRCDPISGHTALYWYRQSLGQGLEFLIYFQGNSAPDKSGLPSDRFSAERTGGSVSTLTIQRTQQEDSAVYLCASSPREGQGHEQYFGPGTRLTVT.

V and J are TRBV6-6 and TRBJ1-3, with D unclear. Germline V gene sequence: CDR1 MNHNY, CDR2 SVGAGI (reference sequence). The CDR3 runs 18 residues. V was trimmed by 5 bases and J by 4 bases, leaving 24 bases between them. CDR3 bases: TGTGCCAGCAGTCAGAACCCCGTCGGGCCAGGAGGAGGAAACACCATATATTTT. The encoded protein is CASSQNPVGPGGGNTIYF.

The V call is TRBV12-3 or TRBV12-4, the J call TRBJ1-2, with D possibly being TRBD1 (5 bases). Trimming shortened V by 2 bases and J by 7 bases, and 8 bases separated the two germline ends. The CDR3 contains 12 residues. The CDR3 region is CASSLRGLGYTF. In DNA, the CDR3 is TGTGCCAGCAGTTTAAGGGGCCTTGGCTACACCTTC.

This chain uses TRBV21-1 with TRBJ2-4; the table's D gene call, TRBD1, was not cross checked with the DNA. TRBV21-1 is noted as a pseudogene. This CDR3 region has 22 residues. The CDR3 here is CASSRHTGADRGNSLRENIQYF. CDR3 nucleotide sequence: TGTGCCAGCAGCAGACACACCGGTGCCGACAGGGGGAACAGTTTACGGGAAAACATTCAGTACTTC.

The chain uses TRBV7-2 and TRBJ2-5, with a tentative D call TRBD1 (5 bases). The CDR3 is made up of 14 amino acids. Per germline, CDR1 SGHTA and CDR2 FQGNSA. Between the trimmed V and J ends, which lost 8 bases and 1 base, there was a span of 14 bases. The CDR3 DNA reads TGTGCCAGCCTCCCATCCAGGGTCCAAGAGACCCAGTACTTC. Its translation: CASLPSRVQETQYF.

The chain has TRBV29-1 and TRBJ2-1; 9 bases are a match to TRBD2. J lost 4 bases, V lost 7 bases, and 8 bases had no gene match. This CDR3 is built from 14 residues. CDR1 is SQVTM, CDR2 ANQGSEA, per germline. This CDR3 reads CSAIMREGYNEQFF. The CDR3 nucleotides read TGCAGCGCCATAATGCGGGAGGGTTACAATGAGCAGTTCTTC.

The gene calls are TRBV7-2 and TRBJ2-1; D may be TRBD1 (5 bases). This CDR3 comprises 14 residues. V was clipped by 0 bases and J by 4 bases, with 7 bases between them. Germline CDR1 SGHTA, CDR2 FQGNSA. The CDR3 sequence is CASSLAPGYNEQFF. CDR3 DNA: TGTGCCAGCAGCTTAGCGCCAGGGTACAATGAGCAGTTCTTC.

The chain has TRBV2 and TRBJ2-7, with D perhaps matching TRBD1 (5 bases). Germline V CDR1 and CDR2: SNHLY, FYNNEI. Trimming took off 7 bases at V and 1 base at J, with 14 bases between the two ends. The CDR3 is made up of 14 amino acids. CDR3 coding DNA: TGTGCCAGCAAGTGGGAACAGGAATCCTACGAGCAGTACTTC. This gives the protein CASKWEQESYEQYF.

The rearrangement links TRBV7-9 to TRBJ2-2, with D perhaps matching TRBD2 (5 bases). The germline V gene encodes CDR1 SEHNR and CDR2 FQNEAQ (reference sequence). Trimming pared 5 bases from V and 6 bases from J, leaving 10 bases between. This CDR3 is built from 13 residues. The CDR3 nucleotides are TGTGCCAGCAGCCCCCCCGGGGCCGGGGAGCTGTTTTTT. It specifies CASSPPGAGELFF.

The chain links TRBV19 to TRBJ1-1, with 9 bases that match TRBD1. The CDR3 extends over 16 amino acids. Trimming took 7 bases from V and 3 from J; bases not matched to a gene: 12. Germline values: CDR1 LNHDA, CDR2 SQIVND (reference sequence). As DNA, the CDR3 is TGTGCCAGTACCAACCCGGGACAGGGAGCGGACACTGAAGCTTTCTTT. This sequence encodes CASTNPGQGADTEAFF.

The rearrangement uses TRBV7-2 and TRBJ1-1; weak D call: TRBD1 (6 bases). The germline gives CDR1 SGHTA, CDR2 FQGNSA. The CDR3 is made up of 14 amino acids. V was pared by 6 bases and J by 1 base, with 12 bases between. The CDR3 region is CASSLTGSNTEAFF. The CDR3 DNA follows: TGTGCCAGCAGTTTAACAGGGTCGAACACTGAAGCTTTCTTT.

The chain uses TRBV14 and TRBJ1-1; D gene uncertain. This CDR3 has 14 amino acids. Germline V lookup: CDR1 SGHDN, CDR2 FVKESK. V lost 1 base to trimming and J lost 1 base, with 7 bases between them. CDR3 in DNA: TGTGCCAGCAGCCAAGTATCCAGGAACACTGAAGCTTTCTTT. It specifies CASSQVSRNTEAFF. The full variable domain, in which reference TRBV14 and TRBJ1-1 provide the parts outside the CDR3, is EAGVTQFPSHSVIEKGQTVTLRCDPISGHDNLYWYRRVMGKEIKFLLHFVKESKQDESGMPNNRFLAERTGGTYSTLKVQPAELEDSGVYFCASSQVSRNTEAFFGQGTRLTVV.

The chain joins TRBV5-1 to TRBJ1-2; tentative D call: TRBD1 (6 bases). Germline V gives CDR1 SGHRS, CDR2 YFSETQ. Between the trimmed V and J ends, which lost 1 base and 5 bases, there was a span of 18 bases. The CDR3 spans 16 residues. The CDR3 region is CASSLTAGGALYGYTF. The CDR3 DNA follows: TGCGCCAGCAGCTTGACTGCGGGGGGGGCCCTTTATGGCTACACCTTC.

The rearrangement links TRBV6-2 or TRBV6-3 to TRBJ1-2, with D possibly TRBD1 on 6 matching bases. Germline values: CDR1 MNHEY, CDR2 SVGEGT. CDR3 length: 15 amino acids. Trimming took 0 bases from V and 6 from J, leaving 14 bases between them. CDR3 in amino acids: CASSYSSTGSNGYTF. CDR3 nucleotide sequence: TGTGCCAGCAGTTACTCGAGTACAGGGAGTAATGGCTACACCTTC.

The chain is built from TRBV5-1 and TRBJ2-5; 8 nucleotides align to TRBD1. V was clipped by 1 base and J by 1 base; unmatched bases: 3. The germline V gene has CDR1 SGHRS and CDR2 YFSETQ. The CDR3 has 15 residues. Here the CDR3 reads CASSLTGGIQETQYF. DNA of the CDR3: TGCGCCAGCAGCTTGACAGGGGGAATCCAAGAGACCCAGTACTTC.

This clone was seen only a few times. The gene calls are TRBV6-2 or TRBV6-3 and TRBJ1-6; 8 nucleotides agree with TRBD1. The ends lost 3 bases at V and 0 bases at J; junction bases unmatched: 10. Germline CDR1 reads MNHEY; CDR2 reads SVGEGT. The CDR3 totals 19 residues. CDR3 sequence: CASSYSPTGASSYNSPLHF. CDR3 bases: TGTGCCAGCAGTTATTCACCGACAGGGGCCAGCTCCTATAATTCACCCCTCCACTTT.